What follows describes a single T cell receptor (beta chain). Its matching antigen is unknown. The data were obtained in a study of shared clonotypes between healthy human individuals. Looking at the study overall: CD4 naive and memory got three plates each, CD8 naive two, CD8 memory one. Study-level findings and limits: Generation probabilities were higher for clonotypes shared across all four sorted-subset donors than for unshared ones.

Assay: immunoSEQ multiplex PCR; the TCRdb copy retains only in-frame clones and omits some. This repertoire shows 2.3 million or so clones, 80% to 95% found once; its top ten account for 0.3% to 0.4%. Germline-derived CDR1 and CDR2 are LNHDA and SQIVND (reference sequence). Trimming removed 6 bases from V and 5 bases from J; junction bases left unmatched: 7. The CDR3 totals 15 residues. This chain uses TRBV19 with TRBJ2-5; 12 bases align to TRBD2. Material for sequencing was naive CD4+ T cells from PBMCs. Subset of the sample: CD45RA+ positively selected. The sequence derives from a man between 18 and 29 years old in good health. Some clones in this sample may be carry-over from other donors' samples. The CDR3 DNA follows: TGTGCCAGTAGCGCTAGCGGGAGGGCCAGGGAGACCCAGTACTTC. It is translated as CASSASGRARETQYF.